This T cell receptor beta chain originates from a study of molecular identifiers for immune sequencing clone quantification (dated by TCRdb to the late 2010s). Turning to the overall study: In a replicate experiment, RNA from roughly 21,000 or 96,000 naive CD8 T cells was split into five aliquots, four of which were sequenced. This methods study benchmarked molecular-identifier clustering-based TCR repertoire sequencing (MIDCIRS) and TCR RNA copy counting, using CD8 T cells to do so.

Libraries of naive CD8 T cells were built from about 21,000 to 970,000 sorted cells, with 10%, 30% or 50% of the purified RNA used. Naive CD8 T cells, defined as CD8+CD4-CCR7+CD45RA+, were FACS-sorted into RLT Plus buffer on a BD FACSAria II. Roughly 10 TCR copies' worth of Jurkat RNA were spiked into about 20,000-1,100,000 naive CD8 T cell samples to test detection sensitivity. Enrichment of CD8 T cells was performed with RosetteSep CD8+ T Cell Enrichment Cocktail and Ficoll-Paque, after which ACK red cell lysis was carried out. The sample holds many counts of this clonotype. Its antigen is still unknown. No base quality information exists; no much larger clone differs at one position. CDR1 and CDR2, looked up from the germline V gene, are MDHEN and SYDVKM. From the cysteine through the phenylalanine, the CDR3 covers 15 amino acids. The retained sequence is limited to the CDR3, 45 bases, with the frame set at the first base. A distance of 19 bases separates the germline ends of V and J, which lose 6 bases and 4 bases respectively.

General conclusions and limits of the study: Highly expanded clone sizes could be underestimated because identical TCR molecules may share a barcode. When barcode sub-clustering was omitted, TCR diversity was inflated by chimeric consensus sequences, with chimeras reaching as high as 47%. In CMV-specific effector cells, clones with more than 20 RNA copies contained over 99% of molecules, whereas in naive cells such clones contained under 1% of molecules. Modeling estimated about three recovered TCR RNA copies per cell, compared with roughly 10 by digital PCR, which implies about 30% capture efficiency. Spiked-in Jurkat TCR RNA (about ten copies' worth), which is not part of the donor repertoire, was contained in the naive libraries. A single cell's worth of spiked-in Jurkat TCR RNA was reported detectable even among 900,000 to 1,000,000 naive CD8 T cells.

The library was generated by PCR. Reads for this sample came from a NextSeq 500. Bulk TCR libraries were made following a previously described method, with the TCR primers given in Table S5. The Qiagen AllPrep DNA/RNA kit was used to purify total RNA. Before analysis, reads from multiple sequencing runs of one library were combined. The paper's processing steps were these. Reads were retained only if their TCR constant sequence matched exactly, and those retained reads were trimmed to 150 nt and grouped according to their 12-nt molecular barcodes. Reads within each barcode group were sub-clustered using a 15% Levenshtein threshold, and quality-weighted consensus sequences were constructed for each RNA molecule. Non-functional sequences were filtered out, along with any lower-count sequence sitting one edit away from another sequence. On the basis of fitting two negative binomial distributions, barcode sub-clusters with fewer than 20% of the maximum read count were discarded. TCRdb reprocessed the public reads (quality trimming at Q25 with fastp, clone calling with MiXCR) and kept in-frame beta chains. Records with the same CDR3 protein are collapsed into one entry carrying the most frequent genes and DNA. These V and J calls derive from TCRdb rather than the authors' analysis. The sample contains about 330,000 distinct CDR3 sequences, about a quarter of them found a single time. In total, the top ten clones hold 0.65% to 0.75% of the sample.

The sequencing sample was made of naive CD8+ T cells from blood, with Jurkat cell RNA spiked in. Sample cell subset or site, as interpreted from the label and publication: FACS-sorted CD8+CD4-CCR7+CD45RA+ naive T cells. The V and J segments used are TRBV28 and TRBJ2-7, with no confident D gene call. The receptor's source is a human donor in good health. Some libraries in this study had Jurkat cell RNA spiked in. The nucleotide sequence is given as TGTGCCAGCAGCCTGGAGTATTCCGGAAAATACGAGCAGTACTTC. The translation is CASSLEYSGKYEQYF.